In its sample, the clone carrying this TCR beta chain was seen a few times. Its target is unknown. The germline V gene encodes CDR1 MDHEN and CDR2 SYDVKM. The CDR3 extends over 13 amino acids. V was shortened by 5 bases and J by 4 bases, with 11 bases between the two germline ends. This entry is derived from a study of T cells after yellow fever vaccination. About the research overall: Fractions containing few cells were prepared with SMART-Seq v4 Ultra Low Input. Study-level findings and limits: Boosting was followed by the reappearance of most primary-vaccination clones (approximately 95% CD4, about 90% CD8).

Conversion of TCR transcripts into cDNA relied on 5'RACE template switching, which added a universal primer site and UMIs. TCRdb re-called the 5' RACE reads through MiXCR, storing one row per CDR3 protein. Seen here are roughly 320,000 distinct CDR3 sequences, about 10% observed once, and the top ten hold approximately 3.3%. This TCR was recovered from a man aged 18-30 years who received the YFV17D yellow fever vaccine. The specimen comprised CD4+ T cells sorted from PBMCs, sampled 45 days after the yellow fever booster vaccination. V and J are TRBV28 and TRBJ1-1, with D unclear. The CDR3 region has the DNA TGTGCCAGCAGTCCCCCGGGGTCCACTGAAGCTTTCTTT. Protein product: CASSPPGSTEAFF.